These 15 T cell receptor beta chains came from one sample sequenced in a study of early T cells in non-severe SARS-CoV-2 infection. TCRdb reprocessed the 5' RACE reads via MiXCR and lists one record per CDR3 protein. The sample consists of about 110,000 distinct CDR3 sequences, 9% to 13% of them appearing once. The sample taken for sequencing was whole blood. The receptor source for this set is an adult who was a healthcare worker with PCR-confirmed SARS-CoV-2 infection or an uninfected control (not recorded which).

V usage is TRBV29-1 and J usage is TRBJ2-6; D gene uncertain. The germline V gene has CDR1 SQVTM and CDR2 ANQGSEA. With 7 bases removed from V and 0 bases from J, the gap between germline ends came to 4 bases. The CDR3 has 12 residues. CDR3 sequence reads: CSALSGANVLTF. In DNA, the CDR3 is TGCAGCGCCCTCTCTGGGGCCAACGTCCTGACTTTC.

CDR3 in amino acids: CASSRSQETQYF. In DNA, the CDR3 is TGTGCCAGCAGCCGATCACAAGAGACCCAGTACTTC. V is TRBV3-1 and J is TRBJ2-5; D unresolved. With 4 bases removed from V and 2 bases from J, the gap between germline ends came to 5 bases. The germline V gene encodes CDR1 LGHDT and CDR2 YNNKEL (reference sequence). CDR3 size: 12 residues.

The chain has TRBV6-2 or TRBV6-3 and TRBJ1-1, with D possibly being TRBD1 (5 bases). The germline CDR1 and CDR2 sequences are MNHEY and SVGEGT. The V end lost 0 bases, the J end lost 11 bases, and 19 bases lay between the germline ends. This CDR3 contains 15 residues. CDR3 sequence: CASSYSHPGLASAFF. CDR3 in DNA: TGTGCCAGCAGTTACTCCCATCCGGGACTCGCTTCGGCTTTCTTT.

There are a few counts of this clonotype. The V call is TRBV28, the J call TRBJ1-3, with a weak D call TRBD1 (6 bases). The germline V gene encodes CDR1 MDHEN and CDR2 SYDVKM. Trimming removed 3 bases from V and 0 bases from J, with 12 bases in between. CDR3 length: 16 amino acids. In nucleotides, the CDR3 is TGTGCCAGCAGTTTGGACAGCCTGAGCTCTGGAAACACCATATATTTT. Translated: CASSLDSLSSGNTIYF.

This clonotype was counted between two and nine times. This chain uses TRBV5-1 with TRBJ2-7, with D maybe TRBD2 (5 bases). Germline assignment: CDR1 SGHRS and CDR2 YFSETQ. The V end lost 1 base, the J end lost 4 bases, and 18 bases lay between the germline ends. This CDR3 is built from 16 residues. The CDR3 loop reads CASSLSGVNREYEQYF. CDR3 DNA: TGCGCCAGCAGCTTGTCCGGGGTCAATCGGGAATACGAGCAGTACTTC.

The rearrangement uses TRBV3-1 and TRBJ1-6, with D unclear. Germline loops: CDR1 LGHDT, CDR2 YNNKEL (reference sequence). The CDR3 covers 12 residues. Trimming cost V 6 bases and J 6 bases, with 6 bases left between them. The CDR3 reads CASSRGNSPLHF. CDR3 bases: TGTGCCAGCAGTCGGGGTAATTCACCCCTCCACTTT.

This clonotype was counted ten times or more. V is TRBV6-5 and J is TRBJ2-4; D might be TRBD1 (5 bases). There are 16 residues in the CDR3. Per germline, CDR1 MNHEY and CDR2 SVGAGI. The V and J ends lost 0 bases and 2 bases respectively, with 11 bases between them. CDR3 residues: CASSYSAGMTKNIQYF. The CDR3 bases are TGTGCCAGCAGTTACTCGGCAGGGATGACCAAAAACATTCAGTACTTC.

V usage is TRBV18 and J usage is TRBJ1-1; D perhaps matches TRBD1 (5 bases). V was cut by 3 bases and J by 4 bases, with 12 bases left in between. Looked up from germline, CDR1 is KGHSH and CDR2 is LQKENI. CDR3 length equals 14 residues. The CDR3 sequence: CASSPEGHGTEAFF. Written as DNA, the CDR3 is TGTGCCAGCTCACCGGAGGGGCACGGCACTGAAGCTTTCTTT.

The genes are TRBV5-5 and TRBJ1-1; tentative D call: TRBD1 (5 bases). From germline, CDR1 is SGHKS and CDR2 YYEKEE (reference sequence). The V gene lost 4 bases and the J gene lost 13 bases, with 14 bases spanning the gap. The CDR3 spans 11 residues. The CDR3 loop is CASSAPGTSFF. The CDR3 DNA is TGTGCCAGCAGCGCCCCAGGGACCAGTTTCTTT.

The chain couples TRBV11-2 to TRBJ2-2; D is uncertain. This CDR3 is 15 amino acids long. CDR1 and CDR2 (germline): SGHAT, FQNNGV. The V and J ends lost 6 bases and 4 bases respectively, with 15 bases between them. CDR3 loop: CASRKDVLATGELFF. CDR3 DNA: TGTGCCAGCAGGAAGGACGTTCTGGCCACCGGGGAGCTGTTTTTT.

This clonotype has ten or more counts. This chain uses TRBV20-1 with TRBJ2-7; the D gene is possibly TRBD2 (5 bases). CDR1 and CDR2 from the germline V gene are DFQATT and SNEGSKA (reference sequence). Trimming took 1 base from V and 4 from J, leaving 17 bases between them. The CDR3 runs 15 residues. The CDR3 spells CSARGSGLGNYEQYF. In DNA, the CDR3 is TGCAGTGCTAGAGGTTCAGGACTGGGGAATTACGAGCAGTACTTC.

The V and J genes are TRBV13 and TRBJ2-4, with D perhaps assigned TRBD1 or TRBD2 (5 bases each). V was trimmed by 5 bases and J by 8 bases, leaving 19 bases between them. Germline CDR1 and CDR2: PRHDT and FYEKMQ (reference sequence). The CDR3 has 15 amino acids. Here the CDR3 DNA reads TGTGCCAGCAGCATAATGGGCAGGGAGTCTGACATTCAGTACTTC. It is translated as CASSIMGRESDIQYF.

This chain uses TRBV20-1 with TRBJ2-3; 8 nucleotides align to TRBD1. CDR1 DFQATT and CDR2 SNEGSKA come from the germline V gene (reference sequence). The CDR3 runs 14 residues. With 6 bases clipped from V and 2 bases from J, the junction kept 7 bases outside the gene matches. CDR3 bases: TGCAGTGCCCCCCCCAGGGGGCCCACAGATACGCAGTATTTT. It translates to CSAPPRGPTDTQYF.

At least ten counts were recorded for this clonotype. The chain joins TRBV28 to TRBJ1-6; no firm D call. Per germline, CDR1 MDHEN and CDR2 SYDVKM. The CDR3 spans 13 residues. Trimming shortened V by 6 bases and J by 6 bases, and 9 bases separated the two germline ends. CDR3 bases: TGTGCCAGCAGCCCCTATATTAATTCACCCCTCCACTTT. Its translation: CASSPYINSPLHF.

This clonotype showed up just a few times. The chain links TRBV28 to TRBJ2-3, with 12 bases matching TRBD2. The CDR3 is made up of 17 amino acids. V dropped 6 bases and J dropped 0; count of bases not matched to a gene: 7. The germline gives CDR1 MDHEN, CDR2 SYDVKM. DNA for the CDR3: TGTGCCAGCAGCCCACAAGGACTAGCGGGGAGCACAGATACGCAGTATTTT. Encoded protein: CASSPQGLAGSTDTQYF.